This note documents a single T cell receptor beta chain sequence. The antigen it recognizes is unknown. Per-base quality was not reported, and no clone a single base away is much larger than it. Library method: the immunoSEQ multiplex PCR assay. The multiplex PCR relied on a mix of 60 forward primers for TCR Vbeta segments and 13 reverse primers for TCR Jbeta segments. Amplification of the CDR3 region of rearranged TCR beta genes was performed with a multiplex PCR assay on genomic DNA. Amplified TCR beta libraries were sequenced as 87-base-pair reads on the Illumina HiSeq System. On the authors' methods: A later analysis counted approximately 76 million unique TCR beta chains across the 500 to 850 repertoires, and 9 million to 14 million of these chains were shared by at least two donors. Raw reads were error-corrected and collapsed into unique sequences with a nearest-neighbor algorithm that merged closely related sequences to remove PCR and sequencing errors. To assign V, D and J gene segments, CDR3 sequences were aligned to IMGT reference sequences. Each retained sequence needed at least a six-nucleotide match to both a V gene segment and a J gene segment. A rearrangement counted as productive if the CDR3 had no stop codons and remained in frame with V and J, and every other rearrangement counted as non-productive. Following IMGT convention, CDR3 was defined as the stretch from the second conserved V-encoded cysteine to the conserved J-encoded phenylalanine. Sequences without an unambiguous match to a single V gene segment were excluded from the earlier analysis of 587 of the donors. In an earlier analysis of approximately 500 of the donors, a V segment was called functional when productive rearrangements were above 56.7%, and segregating when the standard deviation between donors exceeded 5%. A statistical classification framework was built for diagnosing cytomegalovirus status from the catalog of TCR beta chain sequences. In a later analysis, V and J genes were assigned by comparing TCR nucleotide sequences against IMGT/GENE-DB human TR gene sequences. A later analysis assigned CDR3 sequences and most-parsimonious VDJ recombination scenarios with the TCRdist pipeline. In a later analysis, every TCR beta chain was defined by the combination of its CDR3 amino acid sequence and its V-gene family, and reads without a unique V-gene family were dropped. As a way to deal with suspected cross-contamination and a sequencing artifact, a later analysis dropped 450 to 700 nucleotide sequences that were highly shared and had low generation probability. For each public chain, a later analysis derived a clonal expansion index from normalized ranks of inferred template counts within each repertoire. A later analysis computed generation probabilities with a VDJ recombination model fitted to out-of-frame rearrangements, and checked the results against IGoR. Hypergeometric tests were used in a later analysis to score TCR-TCR, TCR-HLA and TCR-CMV co-occurrence, with a repertoire-size bias correction applied to the TCR pairs. In a later analysis, false discovery rates were estimated by permuting HLA or CMV assignments 20 times. A later analysis grouped co-occurring TCRs with DBSCAN, adding TCRdist sequence similarity when clustering within HLA-allele-positive subsets. For co-occurrence clustering, repertoires with fewer than 30,000 or more than 120,000 public chains were excluded, along with a handful of repertoires with anomalous nucleotide sharing. The table was pulled from immuneACCESS by TCRdb, which kept in-frame rearrangements only. Such tables lose some clones; where checked, under half of the loss comes from unresolved V genes, and the rest has no known cause. V and J calls and clone size follow that table, whereas D and trimming were derived from the DNA. The sample table holds nearly 200,000 clones, of which approximately 78% were seen once. Of the sample, 5.5% to 7.5% falls within the top ten clones.

This sample stems from a study of cytomegalovirus exposure and HLA in healthy donors listed by TCRdb under 2017. Study-wide context: According to an earlier analysis of several hundred of the donors, 150 million to 200 million T cells yielded approximately 120 million unique TCR beta sequences and less than 300 Gb of sequence data. A separate validation cohort of roughly 120 different subjects was used in addition to the roughly 670-subject first cohort. In an earlier analysis of a few hundred of the donors, high-throughput TCR beta sequencing was used to judge whether each TCR beta V gene segment behaved as functional or pseudogenic. In the later analysis, no new phenotypic data were used to find candidate immune exposures; instead, reliance was placed on TCR beta sequences and their occurrence across donors. To predict cytomegalovirus infection status, the study brought together high-throughput TCR immunosequencing, statistical association of individual TCRs with disease status, and machine learning. Because of strong linkage in the cohort, a handful of DR-DQ haplotypes were treated as single units for association and clustering. Roughly 320 gigabases of sequencing data and around 85 million unique TCR sequences made up an early release that covered several hundred HLA-typed donors. Genome-wide SNP genotypes for about three fifths of the roughly 700 donors were used in a later genetic analysis, which treated that subset as a discovery cohort. Among around 400 genotyped donors of the cohort, an average of around 220,000 unique TCR beta nucleotide sequences was sequenced per donor, of which about 20% were non-productive. The T cell repertoires of 666 subjects were profiled by immunosequencing and related to cytomegalovirus serostatus. Both class I and class II loci were covered by HLA typing, at four-digit resolution. Donor age, sex, ethnicity and CMV serostatus were compiled together with the repertoire data. The number of donors typed differed by locus, with roughly 629-640 for A, B, C, DRB1 and DQB1, 522 for DQA1, approximately 570 for DPA1, and around 450 for DPB1. The study was designed to test whether signatures of past pathogen exposure could be identified by cataloging public T cell receptors. All discovery cohort repertoires had been generated using a single sequencing platform. Of the 398 genotyped donors, about 84% fell in the genetic ancestry cluster associated with self-reported Caucasian donors. In a later analysis, previously published TCR beta repertoires from 550 to 750 donors were re-analyzed and high-resolution HLA genotyping was added so that TCR occurrence patterns could be studied.

The cohort consisted of approximately 690 healthy bone marrow donors. All cohort members were sampled while nominally healthy, although unrecorded immune exposures were likely present. The donor tested CMV seropositive and was one of the 289 seropositive cohort members. A peripheral blood sample was provided by each donor, and peripheral blood mononuclear cells were used for TCR beta sequencing. Genomic DNA was extracted from the blood cell samples with the Qiagen DNeasy Blood Extraction Kit. Broader findings and caveats from the paper: In an earlier analysis of 450 to 750 of the donors, most TCR beta V segments appeared in productive rearrangements about 87% or about 30% of the time, broadly matching IMGT annotations. A later analysis found that TCR association rates varied across HLA loci, with DRB1 alleles showing the most associated TCRs and HLA-C alleles the fewest. In this cohort, only TCR beta chains were sequenced, and detectable features were limited by the absence of alpha or paired-chain data. Three of the identified cytomegalovirus-associated TCR beta chains were confirmed in vitro to be specific for cytomegalovirus antigens. When HLA alleles, especially DR and DQ, strongly co-occurred, attributing TCR associations to individual alleles was difficult. In a later analysis, 16,951 TCR beta sequences were associated with specific HLA alleles at a false discovery rate of 0.05. Presence/absence analyses assumed roughly uniform sequencing depth across donors, an assumption that may not hold. Linkage disequilibrium might explain the correlated functional status among segregating V segments, but an unknown experimental factor could not be ruled out. Because counts were too low, roughly 18 rarely observed V segments, including chromosome 9 orphons, were left out of the earlier analysis of 587 of the donors. In a later genetic analysis, fewer N-insertions in productive TCRs were reported among donors in an Asian-associated ancestry cluster than the approximately 630-donor mean. A cluster of highly shared sequence variants was judged likely to represent a technical artifact of the sequencing pipeline. For the cohort, immune exposure information was limited to CMV serostatus. Most TCR sequences were observed very rarely across donors, whereas some public TCRs were present in many individuals. Several of the top co-occurrence clusters appeared to be linked to parvovirus B19, influenza, CMV and Epstein-Barr virus, according to a later analysis. A later analysis found that HLA-associated TCR beta chains were more clonally expanded and had lower generation probabilities than equally common non-associated chains. A later analysis found that most CMV-associated TCR beta chains appeared HLA-restricted, with HLA associations seemingly driven largely by CMV exposure. A further reported finding was that TCR beta sequences accurately predicted the HLA-A and HLA-B alleles for most subjects in the first cohort. In the study, around 150 TCR beta chains were listed as associated with cytomegalovirus. It was suggested by the authors that the approach could potentially be generalized to other disease states and immunological phenotypes. In a later genetic analysis, a missense DCLRE1C variant was associated with V-gene and J-gene trimming of TCR beta chains, and the association was replicated in an independent cohort. Because HLA typing was unavailable for some donors at each locus, only the typed subset was used in association tests. In both the original and validation cohorts, the classifier was reported to diagnose cytomegalovirus status with high specificity and sensitivity.

This TCR was recovered from a woman in her 50s in good health and CMV-seropositive. The sample was PBMCs.

The CDR3 protein is CATSREGGRGSEQFF. The DNA reads as follows: TGTGCCACCAGCAGAGAAGGGGGACGGGGATCTGAGCAGTTCTTC. The chain is assembled from TRBV15 and TRBJ2-1; TRBD1 is a possible D gene, resting on 6 matching bases. V loses 0 bases, J loses 9 bases, and the germline ends lie 15 bases apart. Including the terminal cysteine and phenylalanine, the CDR3 comprises 15 residues. Only the CDR3 portion is preserved as DNA: 45 bases, with reading frame beginning at the first base. CDR1 and CDR2 are drawn from the germline V gene (reference sequence): LNHNV, YYDKDF. The CDR3, completed at both ends by the reference TRBV15 and TRBJ2-1 genes, gives the full variable domain DAMVIQNPRYQVTQFGKPVTLSCSQTLNHNVMYWYQQKSSQAPKLLFHYYDKDFNNEADTPDNFQSRRPNTSFCFLDIRSPGLGDTAMYLCATSREGGRGSEQFFGPGTRLTVL.